This TCR beta chain was retrieved from a study of blood T cells in healthy people across ages. Study-wide points: TCR beta diversity was tightly associated with the proportion of naive T cells.

The second PCR ran 7 to 11 cycles with a sample-barcoded 5' primer and J-beta primers. TCRdb recomputed calls from the 5' RACE reads with MiXCR, one row per CDR3 protein. Among some 790,000 distinct CDR3 sequences, less than 35% were seen once, and the ten largest hold approximately 15%. CDR1 MNHEY and CDR2 SVGEGT come from the germline V gene. Trimming removed 7 bases at V and 1 base at J, with 11 bases between. The CDR3 is made up of 14 amino acids. Worth noting for this clonotype: Its target is not known.

This chain joins TRBV6-2 or TRBV6-3 and TRBJ2-4; D unclear. Sequenced: blood. The receptor was isolated from a woman older than 75 in good health. CDR3 DNA: TGTGCCAGCACCGACGGTTTTGCCAAAAACATTCAGTACTTC. This translates into CASTDGFAKNIQYF.